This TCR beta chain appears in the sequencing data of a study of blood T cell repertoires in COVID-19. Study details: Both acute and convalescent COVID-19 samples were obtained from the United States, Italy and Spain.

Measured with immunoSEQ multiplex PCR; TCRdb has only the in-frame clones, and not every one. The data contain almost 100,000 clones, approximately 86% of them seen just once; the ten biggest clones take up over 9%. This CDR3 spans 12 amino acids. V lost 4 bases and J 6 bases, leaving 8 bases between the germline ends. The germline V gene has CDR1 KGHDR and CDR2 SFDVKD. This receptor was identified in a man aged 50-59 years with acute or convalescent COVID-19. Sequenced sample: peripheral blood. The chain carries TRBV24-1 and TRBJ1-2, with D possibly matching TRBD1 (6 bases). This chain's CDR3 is CATSERDNGYTF. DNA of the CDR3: TGTGCCACCAGTGAACGGGACAATGGCTACACCTTC.